A single sample is the source of the 21 T cell receptor beta chains below, sequenced in a study of blood T cells in healthy people across ages. For the second PCR, which ran for roughly 7 to 11 cycles, a sample-barcoded 5' primer and a J-beta primer mix were used. From the 5' RACE reads, TCRdb called clonotypes with MiXCR, one entry per CDR3 protein. Of around 1,700,000 distinct CDR3 sequences listed, over 25% are singletons. Specimen: blood. These TCRs come from a woman in her twenties or thirties in good health.

The CDR3 sequence: CASSRTSGSPYNEQFF. In DNA, the CDR3 is TGTGCCAGCAGCAGGACTAGCGGGAGTCCCTACAATGAGCAGTTCTTC. The chain couples TRBV7-2 to TRBJ2-1; 13 nucleotides match TRBD2. CDR1 is SGHTA and CDR2 is FQGNSA in the germline V gene. The V gene end was trimmed by 5 bases and the J gene end by 2 bases; junction bases not matched to a gene: 3. The CDR3 totals 16 residues.

The chain has TRBV12-3 or TRBV12-4 and TRBJ2-2, with D possibly called TRBD1 or TRBD2 (5 bases each). The length of the CDR3 is 15 residues. Trimming shortened V by 5 bases and J by 1 base, and 11 bases separated the two germline ends. CDR3 sequence: CASSTGTVNTGELFF. The CDR3 DNA reads TGTGCCAGCAGTACCGGGACGGTGAACACCGGGGAGCTGTTTTTT.

The rearrangement uses TRBV15 and TRBJ2-2, with unresolved D. Germline V gene lookup returns CDR1 LNHNV and CDR2 YYDKDF (reference sequence). The CDR3 totals 15 residues. V lost 0 bases, J lost 6 bases, and 11 bases lay in between. The CDR3 DNA is TGTGCCACCAGCAGAGATCGTGGAACGGCCGGGGAGCTGTTTTTT. It specifies CATSRDRGTAGELFF.

The chain links TRBV20-1 to TRBJ2-1; weak D call: TRBD2 (5 bases). The CDR3 sequence is 13 residues long. Germline CDR1 reads DFQATT; CDR2 reads SNEGSKA (reference sequence). Trimming took off 0 bases at V and 12 bases at J, with 15 bases between the two ends. CDR3 sequence (DNA): TGCAGTGCTAGAGAACCGGACTGTGGGGTGCAGTTCTTC. Its translation is CSAREPDCGVQFF.

This clonotype was found a few times. A read error may produce the germline difference seen at one junction end. The gene calls are TRBV18 and TRBJ1-3; maybe TRBD1 (5 bases). The CDR3 is 15 amino acids. Germline V gene sequence: CDR1 KGHSH, CDR2 LQKENI. In nucleotides, the CDR3 is TGTTCCAGCTCACCGTCCGACAGCGGTGGAAACACCATATATTTT. Translated: CSSSPSDSGGNTIYF.

The rearrangement uses TRBV7-9 and TRBJ1-1; the D gene is possibly TRBD1 (6 bases). This CDR3 has 14 amino acids. V lost 5 bases and J lost 3, with 13 bases in between. Germline V gene sequence: CDR1 SEHNR, CDR2 FQNEAQ (reference sequence). DNA of the CDR3: TGTGCCAGCAGCAAGGCAGGGGCCGACACTGAAGCTTTCTTT. Its translation is CASSKAGADTEAFF.

This clonotype was seen a handful of times. The chain carries TRBV29-1 and TRBJ2-1, with D perhaps given as TRBD1 or TRBD2 (6 bases each). The germline V gene has CDR1 SQVTM and CDR2 ANQGSEA. The germline V and J ends were trimmed by 8 bases and 2 bases, with 16 bases remaining between them. The CDR3 loop spans 14 amino acids. Here the CDR3 DNA reads TGCAGCCTGGCCGTGGGGGGCGCCTACAATGAGCAGTTCTTC. Encoded protein: CSLAVGGAYNEQFF.

This sequence joins TRBV20-1 and TRBJ2-5, with D perhaps given as TRBD1 or TRBD2 (5 bases each). The CDR3 has 13 amino acids. Germline assignment: CDR1 DFQATT and CDR2 SNEGSKA (reference sequence). V was clipped by 5 bases and J by 1 base, with 11 bases between them. CDR3 loop: CSAPGTPQETQYF. The CDR3 DNA is TGCAGTGCTCCCGGGACGCCCCAAGAGACCCAGTACTTC.

This clonotype was seen ten or more times. The chain combines TRBV4-3 with TRBJ2-7; 9 bases are shared with TRBD2. The CDR3 contains 15 residues. Germline V gene data show CDR1 as LGHNA and CDR2 as YSLEER. V lost 1 base, J lost 1 base, and 2 bases stayed unmatched. CDR3 in amino acids: CASSQGLADSYEQYF. DNA of the CDR3: TGCGCCAGCAGCCAAGGACTAGCGGATTCCTACGAGCAGTACTTC.

This clonotype was detected a few times. V and J are TRBV7-2 and TRBJ2-3; D is unresolved. The CDR3 has 15 residues. Trimming pared 0 bases from V and 5 bases from J, leaving 12 bases between. Germline V lookup: CDR1 SGHTA, CDR2 FQGNSA. CDR3 DNA: TGTGCCAGCAGCTTAGCATCCGCCTTCGTAGATACGCAGTATTTT. Protein product: CASSLASAFVDTQYF.

This clonotype was counted between two and nine times. This chain uses TRBV12-3 or TRBV12-4 with TRBJ2-5, with D unresolved. Trimming left V 6 bases short and J 8 bases short, with 10 bases between. The CDR3 runs to 11 residues. CDR3 sequence (DNA): TGTGCCAGCAGCTCCGAGCTTACCCAGTACTTC. Amino acids: CASSSELTQYF.

The chain is built from TRBV7-2 and TRBJ2-3; 14 bases agree with TRBD2. Germline CDR1 reads SGHTA; CDR2 reads FQGNSA. The V segment lost 4 bases and the J segment 0 bases; nucleotides outside the gene matches: 6. This CDR3 spans 18 amino acids. DNA for the CDR3: TGTGCCAGCAGCTCGACTAGCGGGGGGGGGTTTAGCACAGATACGCAGTATTTT. Protein sequence: CASSSTSGGGFSTDTQYF. Full variable domain (rest looked up from reference TRBV7-2 and TRBJ2-3): GAGVSQSPSNKVTEKGKDVELRCDPISGHTALYWYRQSLGQGLEFLIYFQGNSAPDKSGLPSDRFSAERTGGSVSTLTIQRTQQEDSAVYLCASSSTSGGGFSTDTQYFGPGTRLTVL.

J is TRBJ2-7 and V is TRBV20-1, with 8 bases identical to TRBD2. Trimming cost V 0 bases and J 3 bases; bases outside gene matches: 4. The CDR3 has 14 amino acids. CDR1 DFQATT and CDR2 SNEGSKA come from the germline V gene (reference sequence). The CDR3 DNA sequence: TGCAGTGCTAGAGATGGGGCGGGAGGCTACGAGCAGTACTTC. It encodes CSARDGAGGYEQYF.

The chain links TRBV20-1 to TRBJ1-2; 7 bases fit TRBD1. Looked up from germline, CDR1 is DFQATT and CDR2 is SNEGSKA (reference sequence). The CDR3 length is 12 residues. J lost 8 bases, V lost 4 bases, and 7 bases had no gene match. Here the CDR3 DNA reads TGCAGTGCTAAGCAGTCAGGGGGAGGCTACACCTTC. The encoded protein is CSAKQSGGGYTF.

This clonotype was detected a few times. The chain recombines TRBV6-1 with TRBJ1-5, with TRBD1 as a possible D gene (5 bases). The CDR3 contains 17 residues. Germline V gene lookup returns CDR1 MNHNS and CDR2 SASEGT. With 8 bases removed from V and 7 bases from J, the gap between germline ends came to 27 bases. DNA of the CDR3: TGTGCCAGCTCCGTAAAGGCAGGGAATAATCCCACGCAGCCCCAGCATTTT. It encodes CASSVKAGNNPTQPQHF.

V gene TRBV12-3 or TRBV12-4 combines with J gene TRBJ1-2; a weak D match, TRBD1 (5 bases). The CDR3 totals 13 residues. With 5 bases removed from V and 2 bases from J, the gap between germline ends came to 9 bases. The CDR3 sequence is CASSHGANYGYTF. In nucleotides, the CDR3 is TGTGCCAGCAGTCACGGGGCGAACTATGGCTACACCTTC.

This clonotype was picked up a small number of times. V is TRBV20-1 and J is TRBJ1-2; D is unclear. The germline V gene has CDR1 DFQATT and CDR2 SNEGSKA (reference sequence). The CDR3 contains 14 residues. The V gene lost 6 bases and the J gene lost 8 bases, with 22 bases spanning the gap. DNA of the CDR3: TGCAGTGCCGCCGCCTGGGCGGAGAGCTACGGCTACACCTTC. Protein product: CSAAAWAESYGYTF.

Details on this clonotype: At one end, the junction sequence differs from germline, possibly due to a read error. The rearrangement links TRBV10-3 to TRBJ1-1; D is possibly TRBD1 (6 bases). CDR1 is ENHRY and CDR2 is SYGVKD in the germline V gene. CDR3 length equals 13 residues. The CDR3 spells CATREGGNTEAFF. The CDR3 nucleotides read TGCGCCACCCGAGAGGGGGGCAACACTGAAGCTTTCTTT.

The J gene is TRBJ2-5, the V gene TRBV30; D unresolved. The V gene's germline CDR1 is GTSNPN and CDR2 SVGIG (reference sequence). This CDR3 is 11 amino acids long. Trimming stripped 5 bases from V and 5 bases from J, with 9 bases between. The CDR3 DNA is TGTGCCTGGGCTCTGGGGGAGACCCAGTACTTC. Translated: CAWALGETQYF.

This clonotype was detected many times. The rearrangement joins TRBV29-1 to TRBJ2-1; D ambiguous. Trimming took off 7 bases at V and 4 bases at J, with 11 bases between the two ends. The CDR3 spans 12 residues. Germline V gene lookup returns CDR1 SQVTM and CDR2 ANQGSEA. The CDR3: CSGLVGYNEQFF. The CDR3 DNA follows: TGCAGCGGCCTGGTAGGATACAATGAGCAGTTCTTC.

A remark on this clonotype: The germline gene is not matched at one end of the junction; a read error may be the cause. The chain combines TRBV5-1 with TRBJ2-3; 11 bases line up with TRBD2. CDR1 is SGHRS, CDR2 YFSETQ, per germline. CDR3 length: 16 residues. As DNA, the CDR3 is TGCGCCAGCAGACTTGTAGCGGGAGGGCGAACAGATACGCGGTATTTT. Its protein product is CASRLVAGGRTDTRYF.